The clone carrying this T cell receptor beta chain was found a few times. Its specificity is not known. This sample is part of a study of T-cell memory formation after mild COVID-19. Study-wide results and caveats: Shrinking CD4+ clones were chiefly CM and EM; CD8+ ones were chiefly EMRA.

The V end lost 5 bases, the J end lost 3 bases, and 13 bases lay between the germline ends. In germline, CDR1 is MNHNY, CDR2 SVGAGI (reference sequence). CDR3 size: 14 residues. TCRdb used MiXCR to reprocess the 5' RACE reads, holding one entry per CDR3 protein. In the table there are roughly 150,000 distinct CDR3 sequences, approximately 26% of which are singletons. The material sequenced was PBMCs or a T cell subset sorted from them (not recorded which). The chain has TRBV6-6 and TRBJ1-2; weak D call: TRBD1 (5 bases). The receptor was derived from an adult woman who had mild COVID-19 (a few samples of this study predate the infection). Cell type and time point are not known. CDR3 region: CASSPAGTDYGYTF. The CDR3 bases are TGTGCCAGCAGTCCCGCGGGGACTGACTATGGCTACACCTTC.